This T cell receptor (beta chain) comes out of a study of T cell repertoires in cytomegalovirus infection. Overall study results and limits: Public TCR beta family frequency separated CMV-and-HLA carriers, including in an independent cohort. CMV-specific HLA-C-restricted TCR beta clonotypes dominated the ex vivo response.

This CDR3 spans 14 amino acids. V dropped 4 bases and J dropped 5 bases, with 13 bases sitting between them. CDR1 and CDR2 (germline): SGHTA, FQGNSA. In the case of this clonotype: Its antigen remains unidentified.

TCRdb re-called the reads through MiXCR, storing one row per CDR3 protein. Counted here are more than 85,000 distinct CDR3 sequences, approximately 17% occurring once; the ten biggest clones make up more than 7%. J is TRBJ2-3 and V is TRBV7-2; D ambiguous. This TCR was sampled from a human donor in good health (CMV status not recorded). Some clones in this sample may be carry-over from other donors' samples. The sample consisted of PBMCs. CDR3 region: CASSSALSGDTQYF. CDR3 nucleotide sequence: TGTGCCAGCAGCTCTGCATTATCGGGAGATACGCAGTATTTT.